Presented here are 6 T cell receptor beta chains from one specimen sequenced in a study of T cells in localized non-small cell lung cancer. The repertoire was sequenced with immunoSEQ multiplex PCR; TCRdb's copy has only in-frame clones and lacks some. Here the sample spans approximately 1,000 clones, less than 25% being singletons. This specimen was normal lung tissue next to the tumor, taken before any cancer treatment. The receptors come from a male donor older than 55 with stage III lung adenocarcinoma.

In its sample, this clone is large. V gene TRBV6-8 combines with J gene TRBJ1-6, with TRBD1 matching over 7 bases. Germline CDR1 is MNHGY and CDR2 is SAAAGT. J lost 8 bases, V lost 10 bases, and 14 bases had no gene match. The CDR3 runs to 15 residues. The DNA for the CDR3 is TGTGCCATCAGCGATTCCGGGACAGTTGATTCACCCCTCCACTTT. This codes for CAISDSGTVDSPLHF.

This clone is large within its sample. The chain combines TRBV6-8 with TRBJ2-7; TRBD1 might be the D (7 bases). Germline V CDR1 and CDR2: MNHGY, SAAAGT. V lost 6 bases and J 3 bases, leaving 18 bases between the germline ends. The CDR3 covers 15 residues. The CDR3 DNA reads as TGTGCCAGCAGGGCGGAGACAGGGACTTACTACGAGCAGTACTTC. Protein: CASRAETGTYYEQYF.

This clone has a handful of counts. The V and J genes are TRBV11-3 and TRBJ2-7; TRBD1 matches 7 bases. Germline CDR1 SGHNT, CDR2 YENEEA. With 5 bases clipped from V and 3 bases from J, the junction kept 10 bases outside the gene matches. CDR3 length: 15 amino acids. The CDR3 reads CASSPGQDSNYEQYF. Written as DNA, the CDR3 is TGTGCCAGCAGCCCTGGACAGGACTCCAACTACGAGCAGTACTTC.

This clone is labeled as large. The chain links TRBV18 to TRBJ1-1; perhaps TRBD1 as D (5 bases). The germline V and J ends were trimmed by 1 base and 4 bases, with 10 bases remaining between them. CDR1 and CDR2 (germline): KGHSH, LQKENI. The CDR3 is 14 residues long. For the CDR3, the DNA is TGTGCCAGCTCACCACAAACGGACACCACTGAAGCTTTCTTT. Encoded protein: CASSPQTDTTEAFF.

This chain joins TRBV14 and TRBJ1-1; D perhaps matches TRBD1 (5 bases). Germline lookup yields CDR1 SGHDN and CDR2 FVKESK. Trimming removed 5 bases at V and 4 bases at J, with 11 bases between. The CDR3 totals 13 residues. The DNA of the CDR3 is TGTGCCAGCAGCTTTACCGGGGGCACTGAAGCTTTCTTT. Protein product: CASSFTGGTEAFF.

This clone appeared a few times. V usage is TRBV9 and J usage is TRBJ1-1; D gene uncertain. The CDR3 extends over 14 amino acids. V was trimmed by 4 bases and J by 1 base, leaving 11 bases between them. CDR1 SGDLS and CDR2 YYNGEE come from the germline V gene. CDR3 residues: CASSPRTGNTEAFF. DNA of the CDR3: TGTGCCAGCAGCCCCCGAACGGGGAACACTGAAGCTTTCTTT.